This T cell receptor (beta chain) was identified during a study of PD-1 blockade in classical Hodgkin lymphoma. The study, taken as a whole, reports: Only CD4+ TCR diversity, not CD8+, had risen significantly by C4D1. Patients with a complete response exhibited baseline diversity comparable to newly diagnosed patients. When set against healthy donors, newly diagnosed patients were reported to show lower baseline TCR diversity.

Time point of the sample: cycle 4 day 1 (C4D1), after less than 7 weeks of nivolumab. Brentuximab vedotin exposure varied, and every patient relapsed after autologous stem cell transplantation. Clones were read by immunoSEQ multiplex PCR, and TCRdb kept only the in-frame ones, dropping some. Found here are more than 95,000 clones, approximately 89% of them singletons; the top ten hold 15% to 20%. The CDR3 runs to 14 residues. V gave up 3 bases and J gave up 6 bases; unmatched junction bases: 5. Germline CDR1 is SGHVS and CDR2 is FNYEAQ. This clone has more than one count but fewer than ten. The target antigen is unknown.

The sequence came from a human donor with classical Hodgkin lymphoma. The chain links TRBV7-6 to TRBJ1-2; TRBD1 matches at 9 bases. Sequenced here: peripheral blood mononuclear cells (PBMCs), sampled before the fourth cycle of nivolumab. This CDR3 is CASSLFDRGNGYTF. CDR3 sequence (DNA): TGTGCCAGCAGCTTGTTCGACAGGGGGAATGGCTACACCTTC.